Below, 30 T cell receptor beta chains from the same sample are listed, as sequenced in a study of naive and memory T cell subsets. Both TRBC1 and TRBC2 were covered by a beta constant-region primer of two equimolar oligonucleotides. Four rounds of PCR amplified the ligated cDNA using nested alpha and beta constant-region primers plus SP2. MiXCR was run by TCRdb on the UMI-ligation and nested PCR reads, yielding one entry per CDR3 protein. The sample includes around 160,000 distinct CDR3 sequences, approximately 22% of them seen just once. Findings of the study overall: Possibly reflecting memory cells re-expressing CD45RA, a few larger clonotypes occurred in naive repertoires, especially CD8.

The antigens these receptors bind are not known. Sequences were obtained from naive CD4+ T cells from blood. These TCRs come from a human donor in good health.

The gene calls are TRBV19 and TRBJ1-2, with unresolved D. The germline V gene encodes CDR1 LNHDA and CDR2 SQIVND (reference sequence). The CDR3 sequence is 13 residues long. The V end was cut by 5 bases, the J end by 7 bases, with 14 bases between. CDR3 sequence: CASSPDPQSGYTF. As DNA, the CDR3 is TGTGCCAGTAGTCCAGACCCGCAGAGTGGCTACACCTTC.

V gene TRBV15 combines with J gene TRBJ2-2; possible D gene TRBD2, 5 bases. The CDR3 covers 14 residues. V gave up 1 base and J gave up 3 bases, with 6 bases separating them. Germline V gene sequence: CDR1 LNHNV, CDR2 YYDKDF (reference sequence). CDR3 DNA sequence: TGTGCCACCAGCAGAGGAGGGTACACCGGGGAGCTGTTTTTT. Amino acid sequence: CATSRGGYTGELFF.

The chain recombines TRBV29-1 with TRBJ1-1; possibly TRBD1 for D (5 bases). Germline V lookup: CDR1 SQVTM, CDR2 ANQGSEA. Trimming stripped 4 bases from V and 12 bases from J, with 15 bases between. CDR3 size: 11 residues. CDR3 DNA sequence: TGCAGCGTTGTTAGGGTCAGGGAAACTTTCTTT. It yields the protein CSVVRVRETFF.

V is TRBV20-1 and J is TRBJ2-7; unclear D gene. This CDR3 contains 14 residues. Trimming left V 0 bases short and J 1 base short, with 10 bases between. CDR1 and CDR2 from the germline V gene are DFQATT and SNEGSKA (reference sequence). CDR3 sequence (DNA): TGCAGTGCTAGAGACAGGCTCTCATCCTACGAGCAGTACTTC. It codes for CSARDRLSSYEQYF.

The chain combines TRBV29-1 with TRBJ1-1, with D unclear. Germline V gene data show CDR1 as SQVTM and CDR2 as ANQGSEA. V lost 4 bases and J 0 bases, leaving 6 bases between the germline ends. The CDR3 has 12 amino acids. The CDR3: CSVGQLNTEAFF. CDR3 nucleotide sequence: TGCAGCGTTGGTCAGCTGAACACTGAAGCTTTCTTT.

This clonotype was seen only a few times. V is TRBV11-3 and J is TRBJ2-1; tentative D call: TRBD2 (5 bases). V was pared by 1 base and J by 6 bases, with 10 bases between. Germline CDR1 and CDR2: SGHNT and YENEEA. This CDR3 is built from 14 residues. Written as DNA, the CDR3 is TGTGCCAGCAGCTTAGGCGTGACTACCAATGAGCAGTTCTTC. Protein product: CASSLGVTTNEQFF. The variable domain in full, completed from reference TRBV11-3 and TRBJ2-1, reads EAGVVQSPRYKIIEKKQPVAFWCNPISGHNTLYWYLQNLGQGPELLIRYENEEAVDDSQLPKDRFSAERLKGVDSTLKIQPAELGDSAVYLCASSLGVTTNEQFFGPGTRLTVL.

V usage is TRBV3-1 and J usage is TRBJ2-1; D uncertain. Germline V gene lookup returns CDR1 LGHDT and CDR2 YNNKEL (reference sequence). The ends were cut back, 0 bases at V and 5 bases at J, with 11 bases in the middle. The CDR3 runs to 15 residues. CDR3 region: CASSQDGLGNNEQFF. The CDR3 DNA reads TGTGCCAGCAGCCAAGATGGGCTAGGAAACAATGAGCAGTTCTTC.

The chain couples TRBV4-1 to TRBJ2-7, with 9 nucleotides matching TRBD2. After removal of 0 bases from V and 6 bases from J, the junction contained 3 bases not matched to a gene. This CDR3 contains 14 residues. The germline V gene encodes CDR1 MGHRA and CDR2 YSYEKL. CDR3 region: CASSQEGTSSEQYF. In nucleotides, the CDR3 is TGCGCCAGCAGCCAAGAGGGGACTAGCAGCGAGCAGTACTTC.

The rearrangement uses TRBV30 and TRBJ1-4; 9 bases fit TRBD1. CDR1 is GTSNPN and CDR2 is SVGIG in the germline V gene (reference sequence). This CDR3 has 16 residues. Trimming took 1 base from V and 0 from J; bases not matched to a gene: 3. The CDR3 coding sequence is TGTGCCTGGAGTGCCCGACAGGGGGCAACTAATGAAAAACTGTTTTTT. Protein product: CAWSARQGATNEKLFF.

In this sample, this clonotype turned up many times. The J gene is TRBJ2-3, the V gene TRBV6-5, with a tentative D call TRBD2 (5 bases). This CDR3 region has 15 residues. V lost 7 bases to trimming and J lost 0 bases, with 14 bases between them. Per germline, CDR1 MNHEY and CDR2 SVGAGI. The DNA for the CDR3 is TGTGCCAGCACCTCCCCTAGCAGTAGCACAGATACGCAGTATTTT. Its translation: CASTSPSSSTDTQYF.

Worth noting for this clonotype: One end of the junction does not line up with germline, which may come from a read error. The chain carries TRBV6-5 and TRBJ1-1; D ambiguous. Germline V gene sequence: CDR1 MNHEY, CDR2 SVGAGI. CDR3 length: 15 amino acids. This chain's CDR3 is CASGYFNSMNTEAFF. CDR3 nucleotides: TGTGCCAGCGGTTACTTCAACAGCATGAACACTGAAGCTTTCTTT.

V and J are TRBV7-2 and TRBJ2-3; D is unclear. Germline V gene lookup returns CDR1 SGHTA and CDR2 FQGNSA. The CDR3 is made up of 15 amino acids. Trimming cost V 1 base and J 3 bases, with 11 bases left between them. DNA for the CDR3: TGTGCCAGCAGCTTAGATGGCGTCTGGACAGATACGCAGTATTTT. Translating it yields CASSLDGVWTDTQYF.

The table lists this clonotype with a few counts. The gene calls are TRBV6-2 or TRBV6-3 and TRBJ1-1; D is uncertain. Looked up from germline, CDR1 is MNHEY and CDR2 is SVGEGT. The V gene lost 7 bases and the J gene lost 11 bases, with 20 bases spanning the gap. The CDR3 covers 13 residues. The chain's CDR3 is CASMPYLESRAFF. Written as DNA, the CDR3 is TGTGCCAGCATGCCCTACCTGGAATCTCGGGCTTTCTTT.

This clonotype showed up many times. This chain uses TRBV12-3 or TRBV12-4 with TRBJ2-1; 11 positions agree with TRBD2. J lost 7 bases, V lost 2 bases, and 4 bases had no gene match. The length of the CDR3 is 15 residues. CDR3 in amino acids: CASSLTTSGTNEQFF. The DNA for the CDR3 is TGTGCCAGCAGTTTAACGACTAGCGGGACTAATGAGCAGTTCTTC.

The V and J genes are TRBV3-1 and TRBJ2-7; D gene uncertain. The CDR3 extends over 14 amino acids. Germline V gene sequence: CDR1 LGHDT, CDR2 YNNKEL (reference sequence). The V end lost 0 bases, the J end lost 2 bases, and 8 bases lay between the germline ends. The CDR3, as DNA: TGTGCCAGCAGCCAAGAAACGGGTCCCTACGAGCAGTACTTC. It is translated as CASSQETGPYEQYF.

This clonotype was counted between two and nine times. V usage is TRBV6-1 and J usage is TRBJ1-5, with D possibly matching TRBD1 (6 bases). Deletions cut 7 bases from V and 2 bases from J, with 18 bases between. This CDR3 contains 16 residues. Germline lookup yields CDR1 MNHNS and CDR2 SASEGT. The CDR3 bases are TGTGCCAGCACTAGTTTACAGGGTTTGGGCAATCAGCCCCAGCATTTT. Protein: CASTSLQGLGNQPQHF.

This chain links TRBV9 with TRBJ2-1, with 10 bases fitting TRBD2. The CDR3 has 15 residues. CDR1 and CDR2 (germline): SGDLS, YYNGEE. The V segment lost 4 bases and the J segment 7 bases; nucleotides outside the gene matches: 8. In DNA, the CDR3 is TGTGCCAGCAGCCGCTCTAGCGGGAGTTGGAATGAGCAGTTCTTC. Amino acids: CASSRSSGSWNEQFF.

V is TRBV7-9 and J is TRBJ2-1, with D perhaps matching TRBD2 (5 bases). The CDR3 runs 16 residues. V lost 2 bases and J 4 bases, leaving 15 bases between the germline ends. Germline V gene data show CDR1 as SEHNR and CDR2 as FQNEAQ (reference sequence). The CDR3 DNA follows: TGTGCCAGCAGCTTATCGAGGGATGTCGGGTACAATGAGCAGTTCTTC. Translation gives CASSLSRDVGYNEQFF. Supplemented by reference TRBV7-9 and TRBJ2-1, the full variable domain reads DTGVSQNPRHKITKRGQNVTFRCDPISEHNRLYWYRQTLGQGPEFLTYFQNEAQLEKSRLLSDRFSAERPKGSFSTLEIQRTEQGDSAMYLCASSLSRDVGYNEQFFGPGTRLTVL.

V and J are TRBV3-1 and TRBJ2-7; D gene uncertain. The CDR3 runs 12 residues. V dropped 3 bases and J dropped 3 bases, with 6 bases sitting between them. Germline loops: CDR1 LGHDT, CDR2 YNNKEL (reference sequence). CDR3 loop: CASSQTNYEQYF. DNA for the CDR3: TGTGCCAGCAGCCAGACCAACTACGAGCAGTACTTC.

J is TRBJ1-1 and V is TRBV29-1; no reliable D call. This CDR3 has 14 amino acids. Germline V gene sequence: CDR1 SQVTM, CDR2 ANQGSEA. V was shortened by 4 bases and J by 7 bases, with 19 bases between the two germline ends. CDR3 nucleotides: TGCAGCGTTGTGGCGACCGGTCGAACAGTTGAAGCTTTCTTT. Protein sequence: CSVVATGRTVEAFF.

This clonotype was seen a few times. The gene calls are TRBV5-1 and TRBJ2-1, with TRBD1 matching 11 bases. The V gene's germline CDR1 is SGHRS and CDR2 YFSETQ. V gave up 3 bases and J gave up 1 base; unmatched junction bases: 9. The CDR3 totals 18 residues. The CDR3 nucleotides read TGCGCCAGCAGCTCGAGGACAGGGGGCTTTGGATCCTACAATGAGCAGTTCTTC. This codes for CASSSRTGGFGSYNEQFF. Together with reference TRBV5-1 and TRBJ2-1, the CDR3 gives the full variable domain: KAGVTQTPRYLIKTRGQQVTLSCSPISGHRSVSWYQQTPGQGLQFLFEYFSETQRNKGNFPGRFSGRQFSNSRSEMNVSTLELGDSALYLCASSSRTGGFGSYNEQFFGPGTRLTVL.

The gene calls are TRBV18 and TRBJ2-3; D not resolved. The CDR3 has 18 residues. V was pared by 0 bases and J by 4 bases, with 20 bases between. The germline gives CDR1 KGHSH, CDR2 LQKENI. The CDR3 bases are TGTGCCAGCTCACCACCGCCAGGTTTGGTCACTGGGTCAGATACGCAGTATTTT. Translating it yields CASSPPPGLVTGSDTQYF.

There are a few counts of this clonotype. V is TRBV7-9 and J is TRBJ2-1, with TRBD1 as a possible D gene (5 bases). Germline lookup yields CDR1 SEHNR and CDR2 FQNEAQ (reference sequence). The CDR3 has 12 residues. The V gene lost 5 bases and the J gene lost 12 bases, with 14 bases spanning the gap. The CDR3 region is CASSHRSDRQFF. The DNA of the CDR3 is TGTGCCAGCAGCCACAGGTCAGACCGGCAGTTCTTC.

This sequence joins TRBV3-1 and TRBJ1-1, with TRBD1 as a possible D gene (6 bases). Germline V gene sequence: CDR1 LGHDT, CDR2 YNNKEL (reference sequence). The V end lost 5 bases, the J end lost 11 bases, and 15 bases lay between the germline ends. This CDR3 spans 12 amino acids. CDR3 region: CASSLGGRDAFF. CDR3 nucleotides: TGTGCCAGCAGCTTAGGGGGTAGGGATGCTTTCTTT. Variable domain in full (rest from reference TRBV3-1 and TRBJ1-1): DTAVSQTPKYLVTQMGNDKSIKCEQNLGHDTMYWYKQDSKKFLKIMFSYNNKELIINETVPNRFSPKSPDKAHLNLHINSLELGDSAVYFCASSLGGRDAFFGQGTRLTVV.

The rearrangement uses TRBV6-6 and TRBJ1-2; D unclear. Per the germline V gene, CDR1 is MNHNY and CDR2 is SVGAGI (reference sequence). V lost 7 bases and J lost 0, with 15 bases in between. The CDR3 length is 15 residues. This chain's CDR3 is CASTSGPGTNYGYTF. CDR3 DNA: TGTGCCAGCACCTCGGGTCCGGGGACTAACTATGGCTACACCTTC.

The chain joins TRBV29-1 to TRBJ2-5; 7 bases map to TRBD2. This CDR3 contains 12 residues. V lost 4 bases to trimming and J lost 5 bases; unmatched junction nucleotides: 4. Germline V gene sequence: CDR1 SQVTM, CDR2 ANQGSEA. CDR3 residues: CSVGGSGETQYF. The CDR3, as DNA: TGCAGCGTTGGCGGGAGTGGGGAGACCCAGTACTTC.

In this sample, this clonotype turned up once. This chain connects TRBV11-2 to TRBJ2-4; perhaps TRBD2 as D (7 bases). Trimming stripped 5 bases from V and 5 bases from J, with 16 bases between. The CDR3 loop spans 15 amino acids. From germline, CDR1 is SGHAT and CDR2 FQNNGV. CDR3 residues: CASSLGGGRENIQYF. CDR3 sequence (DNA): TGTGCCAGCAGCCTGGGGGGCGGGAGAGAAAACATTCAGTACTTC. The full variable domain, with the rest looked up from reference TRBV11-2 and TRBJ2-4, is EAGVAQSPRYKIIEKRQSVAFWCNPISGHATLYWYQQILGQGPKLLIQFQNNGVVDDSQLPKDRFSAERLKGVDSTLKIQPAKLEDSAVYLCASSLGGGRENIQYFGAGTRLSVL.

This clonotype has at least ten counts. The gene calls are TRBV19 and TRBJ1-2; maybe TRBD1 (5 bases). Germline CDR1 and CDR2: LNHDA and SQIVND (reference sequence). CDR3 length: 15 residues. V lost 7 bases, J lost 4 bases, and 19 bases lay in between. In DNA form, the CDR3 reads TGTGCCAGTACCCCCACGGGGCTTGGGAGCTATGGCTACACCTTC. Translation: CASTPTGLGSYGYTF.

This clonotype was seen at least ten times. The CDR3 DNA follows: TGTGCCAGCAGACAATTAACGGAGGGCCGGAATGAGCAGTTCTTC. This sequence encodes CASRQLTEGRNEQFF. V and J are TRBV7-9 and TRBJ2-1, with D perhaps matching TRBD2 (6 bases). V lost 6 bases and J 7 bases, leaving 19 bases between the germline ends. The germline V gene encodes CDR1 SEHNR and CDR2 FQNEAQ (reference sequence). The CDR3 is 15 amino acids.

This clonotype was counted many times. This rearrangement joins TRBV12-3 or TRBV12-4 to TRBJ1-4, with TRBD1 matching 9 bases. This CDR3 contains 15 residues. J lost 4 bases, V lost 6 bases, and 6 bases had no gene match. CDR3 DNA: TGTGCCAGCAGCCGACTGACAGGGGGTAATGAAAAACTGTTTTTT. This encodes CASSRLTGGNEKLFF.